What follows are 9 T cell receptor beta chains derived from one specimen sequenced in a study of shared clonotypes between healthy human individuals (dated by TCRdb to 2018 to 2021). Library creation used the immunoSEQ multiplex PCR assay. TCRdb limited this immuneACCESS table to in-frame rearrangements with V and J called. A share of clones is missing; checked studies link under half to unresolved V genes, and the rest is unexplained. The sample contains 780,000 or so clones, 72% of them found a single time. The top ten clonotypes cover approximately 1.7% of the sample. Source material: memory CD4+ T cells sorted from blood. The cell subset or site label of this sample denotes: CD45RA-negative fraction. These TCRs come from a woman aged 25 to 45 in good health.

The genes are TRBV10-3 and TRBJ1-1, with 8 bases matching TRBD1. The CDR3 is 13 amino acids. Germline-derived CDR1 and CDR2 are ENHRY and SYGVKD. After removal of 7 bases from V and 8 bases from J, the junction contained 9 bases not matched to a gene. For the CDR3, the DNA is TGTGCCATCAAAACCCAGGGGGCCGGGGAAGCTTTCTTT. Translation gives CAIKTQGAGEAFF.

The V call is TRBV4-1, the J call TRBJ2-1; D gene ambiguous. There are 11 residues in the CDR3. Deletions cut 0 bases from V and 10 bases from J, with 4 bases between. Germline V gene lookup returns CDR1 MGHRA and CDR2 YSYEKL. The CDR3 DNA sequence: TGCGCCAGCAGCCAAGACTGGGAGCAGTTCTTC. It is translated as CASSQDWEQFF.

The genes are TRBV27 and TRBJ2-1; 9 bases are a match to TRBD2. V lost 3 bases to trimming and J lost 7 bases; unmatched junction nucleotides: 10. The CDR3 runs to 16 residues. The germline V gene has CDR1 MNHEY and CDR2 SMNVEV (reference sequence). The CDR3 DNA sequence: TGTGCCAGCAGTTTTGAAGGGGCTAGCGGGACAAATGAGCAGTTCTTC. It codes for CASSFEGASGTNEQFF.

The V call is TRBV5-1, the J call TRBJ2-1; D may match TRBD1 or TRBD2 (6 bases each). There are 16 residues in the CDR3. The germline gives CDR1 SGHRS, CDR2 YFSETQ. The germline V and J ends were trimmed by 1 base and 4 bases, with 15 bases remaining between them. The CDR3 region is CASSLMDSRGYNEQFF. The DNA of the CDR3 is TGCGCCAGCAGCTTGATGGACAGTCGGGGGTACAATGAGCAGTTCTTC.

The V and J genes are TRBV25-1 and TRBJ2-7, with D perhaps given as TRBD1 or TRBD2 (5 bases each). Germline CDR1 MGHDK, CDR2 SYGVNS. The length of the CDR3 is 14 residues. V was pared by 2 bases and J by 5 bases, with 13 bases between. CDR3 amino acids: CASSEGGTRHEQYF. The CDR3 nucleotides are TGTGCCAGCAGTGAAGGGGGAACCCGACACGAGCAGTACTTC.

The rearrangement joins TRBV6-5 to TRBJ1-2; TRBD1 agrees at 10 bases. V was clipped by 8 bases and J by 3 bases; unmatched bases: 6. From germline, CDR1 is MNHEY and CDR2 SVGAGI. The CDR3 runs to 14 residues. The CDR3 nucleotides are TGTGCCAGCTTGCCCGGGACAGGGGACTATGGCTACACCTTC. Translated: CASLPGTGDYGYTF.

V usage is TRBV7-2 and J usage is TRBJ2-3, with D hard to call. The CDR3 spans 12 residues. V was trimmed by 3 bases and J by 8 bases, leaving 9 bases between them. Germline V gene lookup returns CDR1 SGHTA and CDR2 FQGNSA. DNA for the CDR3: TGTGCCAGCAGCTTTGCCCCCTCTACGCAGTATTTT. This translates into CASSFAPSTQYF. The entire variable domain, with the rest obtained from reference TRBV7-2 and TRBJ2-3, is as follows: GAGVSQSPSNKVTEKGKDVELRCDPISGHTALYWYRQSLGQGLEFLIYFQGNSAPDKSGLPSDRFSAERTGGSVSTLTIQRTQQEDSAVYLCASSFAPSTQYFGPGTRLTVL.

This clone was observed a single time. This chain connects TRBV27 to TRBJ2-1; 7 bases match TRBD2. V shed 5 bases, J shed 2 bases, and the junction held 6 bases outside the gene matches. Germline CDR1 is MNHEY and CDR2 is SMNVEV (reference sequence). CDR3 length equals 15 residues. Written as DNA, the CDR3 is TGTGCCAGCAGTCCCACAGCGGGAACCTACAATGAGCAGTTCTTC. Protein sequence: CASSPTAGTYNEQFF.

This clone has only a few counts. The chain joins TRBV5-1 to TRBJ1-6, with 9 bases aligning to TRBD1. V shed 3 bases, J shed 8 bases, and the junction held 6 bases outside the gene matches. Germline lookup yields CDR1 SGHRS and CDR2 YFSETQ. CDR3 length: 15 amino acids. This chain's CDR3 is CASSSSGQGYSPLHF. The CDR3 DNA is TGCGCCAGCAGCTCCTCGGGACAGGGTTATTCACCCCTCCACTTT.